The rows below give T cell receptor beta chains drawn from one sample of a study of shared clonotypes between healthy human individuals. Here immunoSEQ multiplex PCR was the method, and the copy in TCRdb shows in-frame clones only, minus some. This sample has approximately 320,000 clones, with around 67% found just once. Sequenced input: memory CD4+ T cells sorted from blood. These receptors were obtained from a man aged 25-40 years in good health. The CDR3 runs from the conserved cysteine through the conserved F or W. The order of the fields is D gene, J gene, V gene, clone size, CDR3 length, CDR3 protein, CDR3 DNA. D genes are given only for firm matches. Only part of the rows carry a size: once, few, many, or a class if the clone is expanded.

D: -; J: TRBJ2-5; V: TRBV11-2; size: -; length: 13; CDR3: CASGDYHQETQYF; DNA: TGTGCCAGCGGAGACTATCACCAAGAGACCCAGTACTTC
D: -; J: TRBJ1-3; V: TRBV27; size: -; length: 17; CDR3: CASSLSGNGISPNTIYF; DNA: TGTGCCAGCAGTTTATCCGGAAATGGGATATCACCAAACACCATATATTTT
D: -; J: TRBJ2-5; V: TRBV28; size: -; length: 12; CDR3: CASSFLGGTQYF; DNA: TGTGCCAGCAGTTTTCTGGGGGGAACCCAGTACTTC
D: -; J: TRBJ1-1; V: TRBV6-6; size: -; length: 15; CDR3: CASSYTDATGLGAFF; DNA: TGTGCCAGCAGTTATACGGACGCGACAGGACTGGGAGCTTTCTTT
D: TRBD1; J: TRBJ1-2; V: TRBV10-3; size: -; length: 16; CDR3: CAISESGDRGSYGYTF; DNA: TGTGCCATCAGTGAGTCGGGGGACAGGGGGTCCTATGGCTACACCTTC
D: TRBD2; J: TRBJ2-7; V: TRBV18; size: -; length: 16; CDR3: CASSPPGTSDYREQYF; DNA: TGTGCCAGCTCACCTCCCGGGACTAGCGACTACCGCGAGCAGTACTTC
D: TRBD1; J: TRBJ2-7; V: TRBV28; size: once; length: 12; CDR3: CATLADRDEQYF; DNA: TGTGCCACGTTAGCGGACAGGGACGAGCAGTACTTC
D: TRBD1; J: TRBJ2-3; V: TRBV5-1; size: -; length: 12; CDR3: CASSNPGQGKYF; DNA: TGCGCCAGCAGCAACCCGGGACAGGGGAAGTATTTT
D: -; J: TRBJ2-3; V: TRBV11-2; size: -; length: 14; CDR3: CASSPMVGMDTQYF; DNA: TGTGCCAGCAGCCCAATGGTCGGGATGGATACGCAGTATTTT
D: TRBD1; J: TRBJ1-2; V: TRBV11-3; size: -; length: 18; CDR3: CASSLGTGLGQGIYGYTF; DNA: TGTGCCAGCAGCTTAGGAACCGGCCTCGGACAGGGCATCTATGGCTACACCTTC
D: TRBD2; J: TRBJ2-5; V: TRBV29-1; size: -; length: 17; CDR3: CSVWEGLAGDYQETQYF; DNA: TGCAGCGTCTGGGAGGGACTAGCGGGAGACTACCAAGAGACCCAGTACTTC
D: -; J: TRBJ2-3; V: TRBV7-2; size: -; length: 13; CDR3: CASSLNRRDTQYF; DNA: TGTGCCAGCAGCTTAAATCGGCGGGATACGCAGTATTTT
D: TRBD2; J: TRBJ2-1; V: TRBV9; size: few; length: 14; CDR3: CASSVAGADFEQFF; DNA: TGTGCCAGCAGCGTCGCGGGAGCGGACTTTGAGCAGTTCTTC
D: TRBD1; J: TRBJ2-3; V: TRBV11-3; size: few; length: 15; CDR3: CASSLRQGYTDTQYF; DNA: TGTGCCAGCAGCTTGAGACAGGGGTACACAGATACGCAGTATTTT
D: -; J: TRBJ1-2; V: TRBV11-2; size: few; length: 13; CDR3: CASSLRGGRGYTF; DNA: TGTGCCAGCAGCTTACGAGGGGGGAGAGGCTACACCTTC
D: -; J: TRBJ2-1; V: TRBV2; size: -; length: 13; CDR3: CASKNPGANRQFF; DNA: TGTGCCAGCAAAAACCCCGGCGCTAATCGGCAGTTCTTC
D: -; J: TRBJ2-1; V: TRBV5-1; size: few; length: 15; CDR3: CASSLEGGSYNEQFF; DNA: TGCGCCAGCAGCTTGGAAGGGGGCTCCTACAATGAGCAGTTCTTC
D: -; J: TRBJ2-1; V: TRBV6-1; size: -; length: 13; CDR3: CASRLFQYNEQFF; DNA: TGTGCCAGCAGATTATTTCAGTACAATGAGCAGTTCTTC
D: TRBD1; J: TRBJ2-1; V: TRBV5-5; size: once; length: 17; CDR3: CASSSLDRATAYNEQFF; DNA: TGTGCCAGCAGCTCGCTCGACAGGGCAACTGCCTACAATGAGCAGTTCTTC
D: -; J: TRBJ2-3; V: TRBV29-1; size: -; length: 11; CDR3: CSVEGRDTQYF; DNA: TGCAGCGTTGAGGGTAGAGATACGCAGTATTTT
D: -; J: TRBJ2-1; V: TRBV4-3; size: -; length: 13; CDR3: CASSQRGSNEQFF; DNA: TGCGCCAGCAGCCAGCGGGGTTCTAATGAGCAGTTCTTC
D: TRBD2; J: TRBJ2-1; V: TRBV7-3; size: few; length: 14; CDR3: CASSRGTSGNEQFF; DNA: TGTGCCAGCAGCCGAGGGACTAGCGGCAATGAGCAGTTCTTC
D: TRBD1; J: TRBJ2-7; V: TRBV5-1; size: -; length: 13; CDR3: CASSEDRGDEQYF; DNA: TGCGCCAGCAGCGAGGACAGGGGAGACGAGCAGTACTTC
D: -; J: TRBJ2-7; V: TRBV6-1; size: -; length: 13; CDR3: CASNLSGSYEQYF; DNA: TGTGCCAGCAACCTTTCGGGTAGCTACGAGCAGTACTTC
D: TRBD1; J: TRBJ2-5; V: TRBV11-2; size: -; length: 16; CDR3: CASSPGQGADQETQYF; DNA: TGTGCCAGCAGCCCCGGACAGGGGGCGGACCAAGAGACCCAGTACTTC
D: -; J: TRBJ2-1; V: TRBV5-6; size: -; length: 14; CDR3: CASSFALGDGEQFF; DNA: TGTGCCAGCAGCTTTGCTTTAGGGGATGGTGAGCAGTTCTTC
D: TRBD1; J: TRBJ2-5; V: TRBV10-3; size: -; length: 13; CDR3: CAISGGQVETQYF; DNA: TGTGCCATCAGCGGAGGACAGGTAGAGACCCAGTACTTC
D: -; J: TRBJ2-7; V: TRBV7-8; size: -; length: 16; CDR3: CASSPPGTAGIYEQYF; DNA: TGTGCCAGCAGCCCCCCAGGGACGGCTGGGATCTACGAGCAGTACTTC
D: TRBD1; J: TRBJ2-3; V: TRBV5-1; size: -; length: 16; CDR3: CASSWGGTGSTDTQYF; DNA: TGCGCCAGCAGCTGGGGCGGGACAGGGAGCACAGATACGCAGTATTTT
D: -; J: TRBJ2-7; V: TRBV9; size: -; length: 15; CDR3: CASSLRGGAPYEQYF; DNA: TGTGCCAGCAGTCTGAGGGGCGGAGCCCCCTACGAGCAGTACTTC
D: -; J: TRBJ2-2; V: TRBV19; size: -; length: 13; CDR3: CASTSMGTGELFF; DNA: TGTGCCAGTACTAGTATGGGCACCGGGGAGCTGTTTTTT
D: -; J: TRBJ1-5; V: TRBV15; size: -; length: 17; CDR3: CATSRARLVHEDQPQHF; DNA: TGTGCCACCAGCAGAGCCCGGCTGGTCCACGAGGATCAGCCCCAGCATTTT
D: TRBD2; J: TRBJ2-1; V: TRBV18; size: -; length: 13; CDR3: CASSGGVYNEQFF; DNA: TGTGCCAGCTCAGGGGGGGTCTACAATGAGCAGTTCTTC
D: -; J: TRBJ2-1; V: TRBV6-1; size: -; length: 17; CDR3: CASSDSLVPLTGNEQFF; DNA: TGTGCCAGCAGTGACAGTCTCGTCCCCCTTACAGGGAATGAGCAGTTCTTC
D: -; J: TRBJ2-5; V: TRBV2; size: -; length: 15; CDR3: CASSGRGPHMETQYF; DNA: TGTGCCAGCTCCGGGAGGGGGCCACACATGGAGACCCAGTACTTC
D: TRBD2; J: TRBJ2-7; V: TRBV5-6; size: -; length: 16; CDR3: CASSPLSLAVSYEQYF; DNA: TGTGCCAGCAGCCCCTTGTCACTAGCGGTTTCCTACGAGCAGTACTTC
D: TRBD1; J: TRBJ1-1; V: TRBV14; size: -; length: 18; CDR3: CASSQVGQGIGLGTEAFF; DNA: TGTGCCAGCAGCCAAGTAGGACAGGGGATTGGGTTGGGCACTGAAGCTTTCTTT
D: TRBD2; J: TRBJ2-7; V: TRBV28; size: -; length: 18; CDR3: CASSLTSGSGGPQYEQYF; DNA: TGTGCCAGCAGTTTAACTAGCGGGAGCGGGGGGCCCCAATACGAGCAGTACTTC
D: -; J: TRBJ2-1; V: TRBV2; size: many; length: 14; CDR3: CASSSGRVVDEQFF; DNA: TGTGCCAGCAGTTCAGGAAGGGTCGTGGATGAGCAGTTCTTC
D: TRBD2; J: TRBJ2-1; V: TRBV25-1; size: -; length: 16; CDR3: CASSESAGGPHNEQFF; DNA: TGTGCCAGCAGTGAATCGGCGGGAGGGCCGCACAATGAGCAGTTCTTC
D: -; J: TRBJ1-1; V: TRBV19; size: -; length: 13; CDR3: CASSRQRFLEAFF; DNA: TGTGCCAGTAGTAGACAGAGGTTCCTCGAAGCTTTCTTT
D: TRBD1; J: TRBJ1-3; V: TRBV14; size: -; length: 20; CDR3: CASSHRRDRVILSGGNTIYF; DNA: TGTGCCAGCAGCCATCGCCGGGACAGGGTAATCTTATCGGGAGGAAACACCATATATTTT
D: TRBD2; J: TRBJ2-2; V: TRBV7-2; size: -; length: 16; CDR3: CASSLKAASGTGELFF; DNA: TGTGCCAGCAGCTTAAAGGCGGCTAGCGGGACCGGGGAGCTGTTTTTT
D: -; J: TRBJ2-2; V: TRBV2; size: -; length: 15; CDR3: CASKDLRTNTGELFF; DNA: TGTGCCAGCAAGGATTTGCGGACGAACACCGGGGAGCTGTTTTTT
D: -; J: TRBJ2-6; V: TRBV12-5; size: -; length: 16; CDR3: CASGSWTDSGANVLTF; DNA: TGTGCTAGTGGTTCCTGGACGGACTCTGGGGCCAACGTCCTGACTTTC
D: -; J: TRBJ1-1; V: TRBV2; size: -; length: 15; CDR3: CASRAPGGMNTEAFF; DNA: TGTGCCAGCAGGGCCCCCGGGGGCATGAACACTGAAGCTTTCTTT
D: TRBD2; J: TRBJ2-5; V: TRBV11-3; size: few; length: 14; CDR3: CASSPRAGGETQYF; DNA: TGTGCCAGCAGCCCGCGAGCGGGAGGAGAGACCCAGTACTTC
D: TRBD2; J: TRBJ2-5; V: TRBV6-1; size: -; length: 18; CDR3: CASSESLAGGPRGETQYF; DNA: TGTGCCAGCAGTGAATCATTAGCGGGAGGGCCGAGGGGAGAGACCCAGTACTTC
D: -; J: TRBJ2-7; V: TRBV29-1; size: -; length: 12; CDR3: CSGSDRRHEQYF; DNA: TGCAGCGGGTCGGACAGACGCCACGAGCAGTACTTC
D: TRBD1; J: TRBJ2-7; V: TRBV5-4; size: -; length: 15; CDR3: CASSPTGGNTYEQYF; DNA: TGTGCCAGCAGCCCGACAGGGGGCAATACCTACGAGCAGTACTTC
D: -; J: TRBJ1-3; V: TRBV14; size: once; length: 16; CDR3: CASSQSPLHSGNTIYF; DNA: TGTGCCAGCAGCCAATCCCCTCTGCACTCTGGAAACACCATATATTTT
D: TRBD1; J: TRBJ1-2; V: TRBV28; size: once; length: 15; CDR3: CASSFVGQGSYGYTF; DNA: TGTGCCAGCAGTTTTGTGGGACAGGGCTCCTATGGCTACACCTTC
D: -; J: TRBJ2-7; V: TRBV7-9; size: -; length: 14; CDR3: CASSLGDTTYEQYF; DNA: TGTGCCAGCAGCCTGGGGGATACTACTTACGAGCAGTACTTC
D: -; J: TRBJ2-3; V: TRBV6-6; size: -; length: 12; CDR3: CASSYSSDTQYF; DNA: TGTGCCAGCAGTTACTCTTCAGATACGCAGTATTTT
D: -; J: TRBJ2-1; V: TRBV27; size: few; length: 15; CDR3: CASSPRGEGHNEQFF; DNA: TGTGCCAGCAGTCCCCGGGGAGAGGGTCACAATGAGCAGTTCTTC
D: TRBD1; J: TRBJ1-1; V: TRBV9; size: -; length: 15; CDR3: CASSARTGVVTEAFF; DNA: TGTGCCAGCAGCGCGAGGACAGGGGTCGTGACTGAAGCTTTCTTT